These 29 T cell receptor beta chains came from one sample sequenced in a study of Tregs in tolerant kidney transplant recipients. TCRdb's table, derived via immunoSEQ multiplex PCR, lists solely in-frame clones and lacks some. Found here are approximately 260,000 clones, about four fifths of them singletons; the top ten hold less than 0.75%. The sequencing sample was made of CD4+ T cells from blood. The origin of the receptors is a human donor in good health.

The genes are TRBV10-2 and TRBJ2-3; 7 bases are shared with TRBD2. Germline CDR1 is WSHSY and CDR2 is SAAADI. This CDR3 has 13 amino acids. V shed 9 bases and J 2 bases; nucleotides not matched to a gene: 5. This chain's CDR3 is CASGGGYTDTQYF. The CDR3 DNA reads TGCGCCAGTGGGGGGGGGTACACAGATACGCAGTATTTT.

The chain links TRBV11-3 to TRBJ2-5; TRBD1 aligns across 7 bases. CDR1 and CDR2 from the germline V gene are SGHNT and YENEEA. This CDR3 is 15 amino acids long. V was clipped by 1 base and J by 2 bases; unmatched bases: 4. The CDR3 nucleotides are TGTGCCAGCAGCTTAGGAGGGGGCGGGCAAGAGACCCAGTACTTC. It encodes CASSLGGGGQETQYF.

The J gene is TRBJ2-3, the V gene TRBV2; D call uncertain. Germline CDR1 and CDR2: SNHLY and FYNNEI. CDR3 length: 16 residues. V lost 4 bases to trimming and J lost 0 bases, with 14 bases between them. In nucleotides, the CDR3 is TGTGCCAGCAGTGCCCAGACGCAGGCTAGCACAGATACGCAGTATTTT. This encodes CASSAQTQASTDTQYF.

This clone appeared a few times. The chain employs TRBV10-3 and TRBJ1-2; D unclear. Trimming stripped 5 bases from V and 3 bases from J, with 10 bases between. From germline, CDR1 is ENHRY and CDR2 SYGVKD. The CDR3 totals 13 residues. DNA of the CDR3: TGTGCCATCAGTCCTGGGGATCACTATGGCTACACCTTC. This codes for CAISPGDHYGYTF.

J is TRBJ2-1 and V is TRBV7-2; perhaps TRBD2 as D (6 bases). V shed 6 bases and J shed 0 bases, with 15 bases lying between them. This CDR3 comprises 16 residues. Germline CDR1 and CDR2: SGHTA and FQGNSA. CDR3 nucleotide sequence: TGTGCCAGCAGGTTTGGCGGGGCCAACTCCTACAATGAGCAGTTCTTC. Protein sequence: CASRFGGANSYNEQFF.

The V and J genes are TRBV5-1 and TRBJ1-1; no reliable D call. V lost 8 bases to trimming and J lost 11 bases, with 16 bases between them. This CDR3 is 11 amino acids long. The germline V gene encodes CDR1 SGHRS and CDR2 YFSETQ. The CDR3 is CASSTGGLAFF. CDR3 DNA sequence: TGCGCCAGTTCGACGGGAGGCCTTGCTTTCTTT.

A few counts support this clone. V is TRBV4-2 and J is TRBJ2-7; the D gene is possibly TRBD1 (5 bases). Germline V gene data show CDR1 as LGHNA and CDR2 as YNFKEQ. CDR3 size: 17 residues. Trimming took 0 bases from V and 1 from J, leaving 16 bases between them. The CDR3 is CASSQEPRGRGSYEQYF. CDR3 sequence (DNA): TGTGCCAGCAGCCAAGAACCAAGGGGCCGTGGGTCCTACGAGCAGTACTTC.

This rearrangement joins TRBV29-1 to TRBJ2-7, with a possible D match to TRBD1 (6 bases). Germline V gives CDR1 SQVTM, CDR2 ANQGSEA. CDR3 size: 15 residues. Deletions cut 1 base from V and 2 bases from J, with 15 bases between. For the CDR3, the DNA is TGCAGCGTTGAAGGGGGTGTAGGGGGAGCCTACGAGCAGTACTTC. Protein: CSVEGGVGGAYEQYF.

The chain carries TRBV11-2 and TRBJ2-2, with 15 bases fitting TRBD2. The ends lost 4 bases at V and 6 bases at J; junction bases unmatched: 3. Germline CDR1 and CDR2: SGHAT and FQNNGV. The CDR3 loop spans 16 amino acids. The CDR3 sequence is CASSSGLAGGPGELFF. CDR3 DNA sequence: TGTGCCAGCAGCTCAGGACTAGCGGGAGGGCCCGGGGAGCTGTTTTTT.

The CDR3 DNA follows: TGTGCCTGGAGTCAGTCCTACGAGCAGTACTTC. This codes for CAWSQSYEQYF. The J gene is TRBJ2-7, the V gene TRBV30, with no clear D. V was clipped by 2 bases and J by 1 base, with 3 bases between them. CDR1 is GTSNPN and CDR2 is SVGIG in the germline V gene (reference sequence). The CDR3 is made up of 11 amino acids.

This chain uses TRBV5-1 with TRBJ2-7; TRBD1 agrees at 7 bases. The CDR3 covers 14 residues. The V gene's germline CDR1 is SGHRS and CDR2 YFSETQ. With 2 bases clipped from V and 3 bases from J, the junction kept 5 bases outside the gene matches. CDR3 protein: CASSLRGQIYEQYF. CDR3 DNA: TGCGCCAGCAGCTTAAGGGGACAGATCTACGAGCAGTACTTC.

The chain employs TRBV2 and TRBJ2-5; 8 bases align to TRBD2. Germline-derived CDR1 and CDR2 are SNHLY and FYNNEI. V dropped 4 bases and J dropped 0; count of bases not matched to a gene: 7. The CDR3 runs 16 residues. CDR3 bases: TGTGCCAGCAGTGGAGGGGCGGGGGGATACCAAGAGACCCAGTACTTC. It is translated as CASSGGAGGYQETQYF.

The V gene is TRBV4-1, the J gene TRBJ2-3, with 7 bases identical to TRBD1. V shed 6 bases and J 10 bases; nucleotides not matched to a gene: 7. There are 12 residues in the CDR3. Looked up from germline, CDR1 is MGHRA and CDR2 is YSYEKL. The CDR3 region is CASRGGRASQYF. The DNA of the CDR3 is TGCGCCAGCAGAGGGGGCCGGGCCTCGCAGTATTTT.

This chain uses TRBV19 with TRBJ1-6; TRBD1 aligns across 9 bases. V lost 5 bases and J lost 8; bases outside the gene matches: 7. The germline CDR1 and CDR2 sequences are LNHDA and SQIVND (reference sequence). The CDR3 is 15 residues long. The CDR3 sequence: CASSQGTGRDSPLHF. The CDR3 nucleotides read TGTGCCAGTAGTCAAGGGACAGGGCGGGATTCACCCCTCCACTTT.

The chain has TRBV30 and TRBJ1-6; D remains unclear. In germline, CDR1 is GTSNPN, CDR2 SVGIG (reference sequence). This CDR3 region has 15 residues. V gave up 4 bases and J gave up 5 bases, with 15 bases separating them. CDR3 amino acids: CAWMSERPDNSPLHF. The CDR3 DNA reads as TGTGCCTGGATGTCTGAGAGACCAGATAATTCACCCCTCCACTTT.

The chain employs TRBV10-1 and TRBJ1-1; D is uncertain. Trimming removed 5 bases at V and 0 bases at J, with 4 bases between. Germline CDR1 reads WNHNN; CDR2 reads SYGVQD (reference sequence). The CDR3 totals 12 residues. CDR3 coding DNA: TGCGCCAGCAGTAACATGAACACTGAAGCTTTCTTT. The encoded protein is CASSNMNTEAFF.

V gene TRBV9 combines with J gene TRBJ1-2; D is possibly TRBD1 (6 bases). Germline values: CDR1 SGDLS, CDR2 YYNGEE. The CDR3 length is 15 residues. Trimming took 4 bases from V and 4 from J, leaving 17 bases between them. CDR3 coding DNA: TGTGCCAGCAGCACTCCCTCAGGGGCGGCCTATGGCTACACCTTC. Translated: CASSTPSGAAYGYTF.

V gene TRBV11-2 combines with J gene TRBJ1-2; 7 bases agree with TRBD1. Germline CDR1 reads SGHAT; CDR2 reads FQNNGV. CDR3 length: 15 amino acids. Germline trimming cut 1 base from V and 2 bases from J; bases unmatched to any gene: 4. CDR3 amino acids: CASSLVAGGNYGYTF. In DNA, the CDR3 is TGTGCCAGCAGCTTAGTCGCAGGGGGGAACTATGGCTACACCTTC.

The chain has TRBV10-2 and TRBJ2-7, with D maybe TRBD1 (7 bases). There are 15 residues in the CDR3. Germline CDR1 is WSHSY and CDR2 is SAAADI. Trimming took 4 bases from V and 3 from J, leaving 16 bases between them. The CDR3 loop is CASSVGGTVFYEQYF. In DNA form, the CDR3 reads TGCGCCAGCAGTGTTGGCGGGACAGTTTTCTACGAGCAGTACTTC.

The chain is built from TRBV14 and TRBJ2-7, with D hard to call. The V gene lost 1 base and the J gene lost 2 bases, with 12 bases spanning the gap. The CDR3 extends over 15 amino acids. CDR1 is SGHDN and CDR2 is FVKESK in the germline V gene. The CDR3 DNA reads as TGTGCCAGCAGCCAAGGTCGACTTGGGGCCTACGAGCAGTACTTC. This translates into CASSQGRLGAYEQYF. Together with reference TRBV14 and TRBJ2-7, the CDR3 gives the full variable domain: EAGVTQFPSHSVIEKGQTVTLRCDPISGHDNLYWYRRVMGKEIKFLLHFVKESKQDESGMPNNRFLAERTGGTYSTLKVQPAELEDSGVYFCASSQGRLGAYEQYFGPGTRLTVT.

This clone has just a few counts. The V gene is TRBV2, the J gene TRBJ2-7; D is perhaps TRBD1 or TRBD2 (5 bases each). Per germline, CDR1 SNHLY and CDR2 FYNNEI. The CDR3 contains 14 residues. Trimming shortened V by 4 bases and J by 5 bases, and 15 bases separated the two germline ends. DNA of the CDR3: TGTGCCAGCAGTGGTGGGACCCTCGGGAACGAGCAGTACTTC. Translation: CASSGGTLGNEQYF.

This clone appeared once. This chain uses TRBV7-2 with TRBJ2-7; 8 bases map to TRBD2. CDR3 length: 14 amino acids. Germline assignment: CDR1 SGHTA and CDR2 FQGNSA. V shed 5 bases and J 3 bases; nucleotides not matched to a gene: 6. The CDR3 sequence: CASSPQSGGYEQYF. The CDR3 DNA is TGTGCCAGCAGCCCTCAGAGCGGGGGCTACGAGCAGTACTTC. Drawing the rest from reference TRBV7-2 and TRBJ2-7, the complete variable domain is GAGVSQSPSNKVTEKGKDVELRCDPISGHTALYWYRQSLGQGLEFLIYFQGNSAPDKSGLPSDRFSAERTGGSVSTLTIQRTQQEDSAVYLCASSPQSGGYEQYFGPGTRLTVT.

The chain joins TRBV30 to TRBJ1-2; the D gene is possibly TRBD1 (5 bases). The germline V and J ends were trimmed by 3 bases and 0 bases, with 11 bases remaining between them. The germline V gene encodes CDR1 GTSNPN and CDR2 SVGIG (reference sequence). This CDR3 comprises 14 residues. The CDR3 reads CAWRDTRPNYGYTF. CDR3 nucleotide sequence: TGTGCCTGGAGGGACACCAGACCTAACTATGGCTACACCTTC. The full variable domain, its missing parts supplied by reference TRBV30 and TRBJ1-2, is SQTIHQWPATLVQPVGSPLSLECTVEGTSNPNLYWYRQAAGRGLQLLFYSVGIGQISSEVPQNLSASRPQDRQFILSSKKLLLSDSGFYLCAWRDTRPNYGYTFGSGTRLTVV.

This clone was observed a handful of times. In DNA form, the CDR3 reads TGTGCCATCAGTGCTGCTGGAAACACCATATATTTT. Amino acid sequence: CAISAAGNTIYF. The chain is built from TRBV10-3 and TRBJ1-3, with unresolved D. CDR3 length: 12 residues. V lost 4 bases to trimming and J lost 2 bases, with 3 bases between them. From germline, CDR1 is ENHRY and CDR2 SYGVKD.

The chain has TRBV7-2 and TRBJ2-7, with D perhaps matching TRBD2 (5 bases). The germline V gene has CDR1 SGHTA and CDR2 FQGNSA. This CDR3 has 13 residues. V shed 10 bases and J shed 3 bases, with 16 bases lying between them. The CDR3 region is CATARTEVYEQYF. DNA of the CDR3: TGTGCCACGGCGCGGACGGAGGTCTACGAGCAGTACTTC.

The chain couples TRBV20-1 to TRBJ2-1, with D perhaps matching TRBD1 (5 bases). The V end lost 2 bases, the J end lost 8 bases, and 7 bases lay between the germline ends. Germline V gene lookup returns CDR1 DFQATT and CDR2 SNEGSKA (reference sequence). The CDR3 extends over 11 amino acids. In DNA form, the CDR3 reads TGCAGTGCTAGAAAAGGGGATGAGCAGTTCTTC. It yields the protein CSARKGDEQFF.

J is TRBJ2-1 and V is TRBV6-5; TRBD1 agrees at 7 bases. V lost 6 bases and J lost 4; bases outside the gene matches: 6. The germline CDR1 and CDR2 sequences are MNHEY and SVGAGI. The CDR3 runs 14 residues. The CDR3 protein is CASSARGSYNEQFF. The CDR3 DNA reads TGTGCCAGCAGCGCCAGGGGGTCATACAATGAGCAGTTCTTC.

The DNA for the CDR3 is TGTGCCAGCAGCTCGGGACTAGCGGGAGGTGGCGAGCAGTTCTTC. This gives the protein CASSSGLAGGGEQFF. The V call is TRBV7-8, the J call TRBJ2-1; TRBD2 agrees at 15 bases. Germline CDR1 SGHVS, CDR2 FQNEAQ. The CDR3 covers 15 residues. The V and J ends lost 4 bases and 10 bases, in that order; junction bases with no gene match: 5. Full variable domain (outside the CDR3, taken from reference TRBV7-8 and TRBJ2-1): GAGVSQSPRYKVAKRGQDVALRCDPISGHVSLFWYQQALGQGPEFLTYFQNEAQLDKSGLPSDRFFAERPEGSVSTLKIQRTQQEDSAVYLCASSSGLAGGGEQFFGPGTRLTVL.

The chain is built from TRBV4-2 and TRBJ2-3; 8 nucleotides align to TRBD2. The CDR3 covers 16 residues. The germline V gene encodes CDR1 LGHNA and CDR2 YNFKEQ. The V and J ends lost 0 bases and 3 bases, in that order; junction bases with no gene match: 5. The CDR3 region is CASSQDLAGTTDTQYF. CDR3 sequence (DNA): TGTGCCAGCAGCCAAGATTTAGCGGGGACGACAGATACGCAGTATTTT.